This passage covers 28 T cell receptor beta chains from one sample sequenced in a study of identical twins' blood T cells. TCRdb redid the calling of the 5' RACE reads with MiXCR, one entry per CDR3 protein. This table holds about 370,000 distinct CDR3 sequences, around 30% found once. The specimen sequenced was PBMCs. These receptors came from a woman aged 18 to 55 in good health.

The gene calls are TRBV4-3 and TRBJ1-1; D might be TRBD1 (5 bases). The germline gives CDR1 LGHNA, CDR2 YSLEER. Trimming pared 7 bases from V and 4 bases from J, leaving 7 bases between. This CDR3 spans 11 amino acids. The CDR3: CASIGGTEAFF. CDR3 nucleotides: TGCGCCAGCATCGGGGGCACTGAAGCTTTCTTT.

A remark on this clonotype: A much bigger clone sits one base away, suggesting this may be a read error. The rearrangement links TRBV20-1 to TRBJ1-2; a weak D match, TRBD1 (6 bases). The V gene's germline CDR1 is DFQATT and CDR2 SNEGSKA (reference sequence). The CDR3 has 13 amino acids. Trimming took off 6 bases at V and 6 bases at J, with 17 bases between the two ends. In nucleotides, the CDR3 is TGCAGTGCCCCTACCACAGGGTGCCATGGCTACACCTTC. It codes for CSAPTTGCHGYTF.

This clonotype appeared a few times. The chain joins TRBV6-4 to TRBJ2-1; D call uncertain. This CDR3 has 16 amino acids. Germline V gives CDR1 MRHNA, CDR2 SNTAGT. Trimming removed 0 bases from V and 1 base from J, with 10 bases in between. The CDR3 DNA reads TGTGCCAGCAGTGACTCGGGCAGTAGGTCCTACAATGAGCAGTTCTTC. Its translation is CASSDSGSRSYNEQFF.

In DNA form, the CDR3 reads TGTGCCAGCAGCATCCGAAGGGACCCGTCCTACGAGCAGTACTTC. The encoded protein is CASSIRRDPSYEQYF. The chain combines TRBV7-2 with TRBJ2-7; the D gene could be TRBD1 or TRBD2 (5 bases each). The V gene's germline CDR1 is SGHTA and CDR2 FQGNSA. CDR3 size: 15 residues. Trimming stripped 5 bases from V and 1 base from J, with 15 bases between.

Ten or more counts support this clonotype. CDR3 loop: CSAPQLTGELFF. In DNA, the CDR3 is TGCAGTGCTCCACAGCTGACCGGGGAGCTGTTTTTT. This chain connects TRBV20-1 to TRBJ2-2; D unresolved. Between the trimmed V and J ends, which lost 5 bases and 5 bases, there was a span of 9 bases. The CDR3 extends over 12 amino acids. Germline values: CDR1 DFQATT, CDR2 SNEGSKA (reference sequence).

This clonotype was observed once. This rearrangement joins TRBV20-1 to TRBJ2-7, with D unresolved. Trimming cost V 3 bases and J 6 bases, with 18 bases left between them. This CDR3 has 14 amino acids. CDR1 DFQATT and CDR2 SNEGSKA come from the germline V gene (reference sequence). CDR3 sequence: CSARSGTDLPEQYF. CDR3 coding DNA: TGCAGTGCTAGGAGTGGAACGGACCTTCCCGAGCAGTACTTC.

V gene TRBV7-9 combines with J gene TRBJ1-3; D gene uncertain. The CDR3 sequence is 16 residues long. CDR1 SEHNR and CDR2 FQNEAQ come from the germline V gene (reference sequence). The V end was cut by 1 base, the J end by 0 bases, with 10 bases between. CDR3 DNA: TGTGCCAGCAGCTTAGAGCGGTTTGACTCTGGAAACACCATATATTTT. Translating it yields CASSLERFDSGNTIYF.

Notes on this clonotype: The junction does not match germline at one end; this may be a read error. The chain couples TRBV6-6 to TRBJ1-5; D perhaps matches TRBD1 (6 bases). Per germline, CDR1 MNHNY and CDR2 SVGAGI (reference sequence). CDR3 length: 15 amino acids. The CDR3 nucleotides read TGTGCCAGCAGTTACTGGGGTAGGGGGGACCAGCTCCAGCATTTT. As protein: CASSYWGRGDQLQHF.

As to this clonotype: A much larger clone is a single base away; this may be a read error. V and J are TRBV11-3 and TRBJ1-2; D is unclear. CDR1 is SGHNT and CDR2 is YENEEA in the germline V gene. The CDR3 spans 14 residues. The CDR3 sequence is CASSSPLKESGYIF. The CDR3, as DNA: TGTGCCAGCAGCTCCCCCCTAAAGGAATCTGGCTACATCTTC.

This clonotype has ten or more counts. The J gene is TRBJ1-5, the V gene TRBV3-1; the D is unclear. The CDR3 is made up of 18 amino acids. The germline gives CDR1 LGHDT, CDR2 YNNKEL (reference sequence). Trimming removed 3 bases from V and 0 bases from J, with 18 bases in between. The CDR3 sequence: CASSHGAHIKISNQPQHF. CDR3 in DNA: TGTGCCAGCAGCCATGGCGCGCACATCAAGATTAGCAATCAGCCCCAGCATTTT.

This clonotype has more than one count but fewer than ten. This sequence joins TRBV6-5 and TRBJ1-1, with a tentative D call TRBD1 (6 bases). The CDR3 has 13 residues. Germline-derived CDR1 and CDR2 are MNHEY and SVGAGI. V lost 2 bases and J 7 bases, leaving 11 bases between the germline ends. CDR3 in DNA: TGTGCCAGCAGTTACCAGGGACACCTTGAAGCTTTCTTT. It translates to CASSYQGHLEAFF.

This clonotype turned up a few times. This chain joins TRBV20-1 and TRBJ1-5, with D uncertain. Trimming left V 4 bases short and J 5 bases short, with 12 bases between. The germline V gene encodes CDR1 DFQATT and CDR2 SNEGSKA (reference sequence). The CDR3 has 13 residues. In nucleotides, the CDR3 is TGCAGTGCTACCCGCACGGTTGATCAGCCCCAGCATTTT. Translating it yields CSATRTVDQPQHF.

This clonotype has only a few counts. This chain joins TRBV25-1 and TRBJ2-7, with a possible D match to TRBD1 (6 bases). The length of the CDR3 is 11 residues. CDR1 MGHDK and CDR2 SYGVNS come from the germline V gene. Trimming stripped 10 bases from V and 2 bases from J, with 9 bases between. CDR3 residues: CATGQTYEQYF. The DNA for the CDR3 is TGTGCCACCGGACAGACCTACGAGCAGTACTTC.

This clonotype was seen repeatedly, ten times or more. This chain uses TRBV9 with TRBJ2-1; 9 bases are shared with TRBD2. Germline CDR1 and CDR2: SGDLS and YYNGEE. V was pared by 4 bases and J by 4 bases, with 6 bases of the junction left unmatched. The CDR3 extends over 15 amino acids. As DNA, the CDR3 is TGTGCCAGCAGCCTTGGGACTAGCAGTTACAATGAGCAGTTCTTC. It encodes CASSLGTSSYNEQFF.

A few counts support this clonotype. The chain combines TRBV7-2 with TRBJ1-2, with D hard to call. Germline V gene lookup returns CDR1 SGHTA and CDR2 FQGNSA. This CDR3 region has 12 residues. The germline V and J ends were trimmed by 5 bases and 8 bases, with 12 bases remaining between them. The CDR3 DNA sequence: TGTGCCAGCAGCCCAGTGGGCTACGGCTACACCTTC. Translated, it gives CASSPVGYGYTF.

V is TRBV6-6 and J is TRBJ2-2; D ambiguous. In germline, CDR1 is MNHNY, CDR2 SVGAGI (reference sequence). This CDR3 region has 14 residues. Deletions cut 6 bases from V and 4 bases from J, with 12 bases between. The CDR3: CASRRESFTGELFF. The CDR3 DNA reads TGTGCCAGCAGACGAGAATCGTTCACCGGGGAGCTGTTTTTT.

The chain joins TRBV20-1 to TRBJ1-3; 7 nucleotides agree with TRBD1. The length of the CDR3 is 15 residues. From germline, CDR1 is DFQATT and CDR2 SNEGSKA (reference sequence). J lost 4 bases, V lost 5 bases, and 11 bases had no gene match. The CDR3 region has the DNA TGCAGTGCTGGACGGGAGACAGGGAAGGGAAACACCATATATTTT. Translation gives CSAGRETGKGNTIYF.

This clonotype was detected many times. The CDR3 DNA follows: TGTGCCAGCACTCAAGGGGATACGCAGTATTTT. Encoded protein: CASTQGDTQYF. This chain links TRBV25-1 with TRBJ2-3; D is unclear. Trimming stripped 7 bases from V and 6 bases from J, with 8 bases between. The CDR3 covers 11 residues. The germline CDR1 and CDR2 sequences are MGHDK and SYGVNS.

About this clonotype itself: The junction departs from the called germline gene at one end, perhaps through a read error. This chain joins TRBV7-9 and TRBJ1-4; 7 bases match TRBD1. CDR3 length: 13 residues. The germline gives CDR1 SEHNR, CDR2 FQNEAQ (reference sequence). CDR3 DNA sequence: TGTGCCAGCAGCCCGGGACAGATTGAAAAACTGTTGTTT. Translating gives CASSPGQIEKLLF.

In this sample, this clonotype turned up a few times. J is TRBJ2-2 and V is TRBV7-9; 7 bases are shared with TRBD1. This CDR3 is built from 15 residues. CDR1 and CDR2 from the germline V gene are SEHNR and FQNEAQ (reference sequence). J lost 5 bases, V lost 3 bases, and 6 bases had no gene match. The CDR3 coding sequence is TGTGCCAGCAGCTTCATCAGGGGGTTTACCGGGGAGCTGTTTTTT. This encodes CASSFIRGFTGELFF.

The sample holds a few counts of this clonotype. The junction and the germline gene differ at one end; a read error may be behind it. The J gene is TRBJ1-5, the V gene TRBV5-1, with D perhaps TRBD1 (5 bases). Germline CDR1 reads SGHRS; CDR2 reads YFSETQ. The CDR3 sequence is 13 residues long. The CDR3 region has the DNA TGCGCCGGCAGGGAGACCGGGGATCAGCCCCAGCATTTT. Its protein product is CAGRETGDQPQHF.

This clonotype has more than one count but fewer than ten. The chain joins TRBV10-3 to TRBJ1-1; no clear D. V gave up 6 bases and J gave up 3 bases, with 11 bases separating them. This CDR3 comprises 13 residues. Germline CDR1 reads ENHRY; CDR2 reads SYGVKD. CDR3 coding DNA: TGTGCCATCAGCCCTAACAGCTACACTGAAGCTTTCTTT. It translates to CAISPNSYTEAFF.

The rearrangement uses TRBV7-2 and TRBJ1-6, with D unresolved. V lost 5 bases and J 6 bases, leaving 8 bases between the germline ends. Germline CDR1 is SGHTA and CDR2 is FQGNSA. The CDR3 length is 13 residues. CDR3 amino acids: CASSPQINSPLHF. The CDR3 DNA is TGTGCCAGCAGCCCTCAGATTAATTCACCCCTCCACTTT.

The gene calls are TRBV12-3 or TRBV12-4 and TRBJ1-2; D gene ambiguous. V lost 2 bases, J lost 6 bases, and 1 base lay in between. The CDR3 is made up of 10 amino acids. The CDR3 DNA sequence: TGTGCCAGCAGTTTAAATGGCTACACCTTC. It encodes CASSLNGYTF.

In its sample, this clonotype was seen a few times. CDR3 sequence (DNA): TGCGCCAGCAGCTTGGCCCAGACTTCCGGGACAGCGGGTGAAAAACTGTTTTTT. It codes for CASSLAQTSGTAGEKLFF. The V and J genes are TRBV5-1 and TRBJ1-4, with 7 bases aligning to TRBD1. V lost 0 bases to trimming and J lost 7 bases; unmatched junction nucleotides: 15. The CDR3 extends over 18 amino acids. Germline V gene lookup returns CDR1 SGHRS and CDR2 YFSETQ.

This sequence joins TRBV11-2 and TRBJ2-7, with D maybe TRBD1 (5 bases). Trimming took off 2 bases at V and 3 bases at J, with 11 bases between the two ends. This CDR3 is built from 14 residues. Germline V gene sequence: CDR1 SGHAT, CDR2 FQNNGV. The CDR3 bases are TGTGCCAGCAGCTTATATCCAGGGATCTACGAGCAGTACTTC. This translates into CASSLYPGIYEQYF.

This clonotype occurred many times. The chain joins TRBV3-1 to TRBJ1-2; no firm D call. Germline values: CDR1 LGHDT, CDR2 YNNKEL (reference sequence). The CDR3 runs 12 residues. Deletions cut 4 bases from V and 5 bases from J, with 8 bases between. CDR3 protein: CASSLFGYGYTF. DNA for the CDR3: TGTGCCAGCAGCCTCTTCGGATATGGCTACACCTTC. The entire variable domain, with the rest obtained from reference TRBV3-1 and TRBJ1-2, is as follows: DTAVSQTPKYLVTQMGNDKSIKCEQNLGHDTMYWYKQDSKKFLKIMFSYNNKELIINETVPNRFSPKSPDKAHLNLHINSLELGDSAVYFCASSLFGYGYTFGSGTRLTVV.

This clonotype has only a few counts. The rearrangement uses TRBV20-1 and TRBJ2-3, with D perhaps TRBD2 (7 bases). V lost 3 bases, J lost 3 bases, and 13 bases lay in between. CDR1 is DFQATT and CDR2 is SNEGSKA in the germline V gene (reference sequence). The length of the CDR3 is 14 residues. CDR3 in DNA: TGCAGTGCTAGTTGGGGGGGGCCTACAGATACGCAGTATTTT. The encoded protein is CSASWGGPTDTQYF.